These T cell receptor beta chains were read from a single sample in a study of Ad26.COV2.S vaccination and SARS-CoV-2 variants. Assay used: immunoSEQ multiplex PCR; TCRdb lists only in-frame clones, some missing. The sample lists over 450,000 clones, 70% to 90% seen once, with about 1.5% in the top ten. Source: peripheral blood, taken in a trial of Ad26.COV2.S vaccine versus placebo. These receptors came from a person aged 18 to 59 who received the Ad26.COV2.S COVID-19 vaccine or a placebo. Each CDR3 is given without its conserved first and last residue. Each record gives: V gene, CDR3 length, CDR3 protein.

v_call: TRBV27
cdr3_length: 13
cdr3_aa: ASSSPTGKNSPLH

v_call: TRBV2
cdr3_length: 13
cdr3_aa: ASSDWSTAHEKLF

v_call: TRBV5-5
cdr3_length: 11
cdr3_aa: ASGDRRSDTQY

v_call: TRBV18
cdr3_length: 10
cdr3_aa: ASSPTANEQF

v_call: TRBV11-2
cdr3_length: 14
cdr3_aa: ASSLENRGRSEKLF

v_call: TRBV28
cdr3_length: 10
cdr3_aa: ASRDRRTEAF

v_call: TRBV3-1/TRBV3-2
cdr3_length: 11
cdr3_aa: ASSLTVPLRQY

v_call: TRBV7-2
cdr3_length: 17
cdr3_aa: ASSHSVSTGVGPTDTQY

v_call: TRBV5-6
cdr3_length: 12
cdr3_aa: ASSFLQGGEKLF

v_call: TRBV24-1
cdr3_length: 16
cdr3_aa: ATSDLNHGREAGNTIY

v_call: TRBV28
cdr3_length: 14
cdr3_aa: ASTSHGGTGSYEQY

v_call: TRBV28
cdr3_length: 12
cdr3_aa: ASHGPGLNTEAF

v_call: TRBV2
cdr3_length: 10
cdr3_aa: ASNRVVHEQY

v_call: TRBV24-1
cdr3_length: 12
cdr3_aa: ATSKRDYTDTQY

v_call: TRBV24-1
cdr3_length: 14
cdr3_aa: ATSDSRGSSYNEQF

v_call: TRBV5-8
cdr3_length: 13
cdr3_aa: ASSPFDRGSYEQY

v_call: TRBV2
cdr3_length: 13
cdr3_aa: ASSRLAGGLYEQY

v_call: TRBV13
cdr3_length: 14
cdr3_aa: ASSPRWSGSTDTQY

v_call: TRBV6-5
cdr3_length: 10
cdr3_aa: ASSSPTGELF

v_call: TRBV4-2
cdr3_length: 13
cdr3_aa: ASRVLAGNTGELF